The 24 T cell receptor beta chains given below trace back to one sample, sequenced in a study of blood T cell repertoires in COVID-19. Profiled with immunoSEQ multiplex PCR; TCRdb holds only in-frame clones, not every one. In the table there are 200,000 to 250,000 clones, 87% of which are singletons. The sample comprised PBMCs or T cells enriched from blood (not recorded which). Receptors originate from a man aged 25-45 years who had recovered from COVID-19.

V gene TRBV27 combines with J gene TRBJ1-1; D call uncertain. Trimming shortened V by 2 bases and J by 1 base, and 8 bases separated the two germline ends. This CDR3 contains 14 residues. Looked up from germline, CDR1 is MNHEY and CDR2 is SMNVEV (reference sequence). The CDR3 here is CASSLRRSNTEAFF. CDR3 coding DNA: TGTGCCAGCAGTTTACGGAGGTCGAACACTGAAGCTTTCTTT.

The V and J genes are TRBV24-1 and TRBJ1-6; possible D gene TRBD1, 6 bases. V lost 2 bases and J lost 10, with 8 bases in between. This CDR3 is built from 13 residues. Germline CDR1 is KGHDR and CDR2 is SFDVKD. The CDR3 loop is CATSDSGDSPLHF. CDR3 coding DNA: TGTGCCACCAGTGATTCAGGGGACTCACCCCTCCACTTT.

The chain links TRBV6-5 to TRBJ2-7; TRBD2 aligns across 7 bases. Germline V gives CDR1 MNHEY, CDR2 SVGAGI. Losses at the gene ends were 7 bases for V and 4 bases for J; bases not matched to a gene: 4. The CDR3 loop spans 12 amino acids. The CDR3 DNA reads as TGTGCCAGCACCGAGGGAGGGTACGAGCAGTACTTC. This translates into CASTEGGYEQYF.

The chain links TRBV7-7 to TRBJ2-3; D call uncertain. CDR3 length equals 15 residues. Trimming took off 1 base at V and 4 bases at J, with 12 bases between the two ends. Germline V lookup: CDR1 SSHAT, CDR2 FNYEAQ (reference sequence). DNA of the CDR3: TGTGCCAGCAGCTTAGGAGTATCCGTCGCAGATACGCAGTATTTT. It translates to CASSLGVSVADTQYF.

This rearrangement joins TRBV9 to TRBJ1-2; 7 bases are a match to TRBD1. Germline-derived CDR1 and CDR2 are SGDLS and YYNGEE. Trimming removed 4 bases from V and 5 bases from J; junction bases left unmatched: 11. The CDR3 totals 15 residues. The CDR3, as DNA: TGTGCCAGCAGCCCGTCCCGGACAGGCCGATATGGCTACACCTTC. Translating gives CASSPSRTGRYGYTF.

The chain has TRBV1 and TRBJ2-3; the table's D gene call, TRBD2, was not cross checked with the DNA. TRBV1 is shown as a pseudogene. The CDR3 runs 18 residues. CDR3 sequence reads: CTTRGAGGRTASTDTQYF. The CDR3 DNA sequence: TGCACCACCCGAGGGGCGGGGGGGCGAACCGCTAGCACAGATACGCAGTATTTT.

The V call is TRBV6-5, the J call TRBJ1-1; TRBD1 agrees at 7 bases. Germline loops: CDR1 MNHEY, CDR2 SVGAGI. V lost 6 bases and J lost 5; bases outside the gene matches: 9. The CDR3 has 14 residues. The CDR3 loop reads CASRSTPGGTEAFF. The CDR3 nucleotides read TGTGCCAGCAGATCGACTCCAGGGGGAACTGAAGCTTTCTTT.

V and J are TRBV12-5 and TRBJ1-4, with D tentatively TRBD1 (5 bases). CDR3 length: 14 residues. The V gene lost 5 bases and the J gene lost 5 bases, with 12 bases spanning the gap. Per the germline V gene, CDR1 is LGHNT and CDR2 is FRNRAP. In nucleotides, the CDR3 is TGTGCTAGTGGTATCGACAGAAAGAATGAAAAACTGTTTTTT. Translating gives CASGIDRKNEKLFF.

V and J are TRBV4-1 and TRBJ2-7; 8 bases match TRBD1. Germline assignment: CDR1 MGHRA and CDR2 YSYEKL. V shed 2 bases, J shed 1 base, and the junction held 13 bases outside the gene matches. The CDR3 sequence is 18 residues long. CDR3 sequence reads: CASSQPQRTGSRSYEQYF. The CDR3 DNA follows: TGCGCCAGCAGCCAACCCCAGAGGACAGGGAGTCGATCCTACGAGCAGTACTTC.

This chain's CDR3 is CASSETGHTYGYTF. The CDR3 DNA sequence: TGTGCCAGCTCCGAGACGGGACACACCTACGGCTACACCTTC. J is TRBJ1-2 and V is TRBV18; weak D call: TRBD1 (6 bases). The CDR3 loop spans 14 amino acids. The V and J ends lost 6 bases and 8 bases respectively, with 19 bases between them. Germline values: CDR1 KGHSH, CDR2 LQKENI.

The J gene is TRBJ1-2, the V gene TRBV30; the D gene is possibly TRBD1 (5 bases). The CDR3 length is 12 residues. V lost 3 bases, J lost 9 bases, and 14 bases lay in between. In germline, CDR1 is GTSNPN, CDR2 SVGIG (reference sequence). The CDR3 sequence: CAWSETDSRYTF. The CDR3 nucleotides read TGTGCCTGGAGCGAGACAGACAGTCGCTACACCTTC.

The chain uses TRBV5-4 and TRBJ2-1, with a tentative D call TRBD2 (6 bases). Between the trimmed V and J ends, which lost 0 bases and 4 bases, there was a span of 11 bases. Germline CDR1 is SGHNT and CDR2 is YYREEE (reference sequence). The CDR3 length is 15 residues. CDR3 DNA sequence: TGTGCCAGCAGCTTGGGGGGGACTCCGTACAATGAGCAGTTCTTC. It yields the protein CASSLGGTPYNEQFF.

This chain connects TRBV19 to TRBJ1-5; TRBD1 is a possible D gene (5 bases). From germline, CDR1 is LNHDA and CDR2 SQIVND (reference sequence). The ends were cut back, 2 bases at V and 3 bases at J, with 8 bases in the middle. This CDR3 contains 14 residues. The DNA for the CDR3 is TGTGCCAGTAGTATACAGGGCACCAATCAGCCCCAGCATTTT. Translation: CASSIQGTNQPQHF.

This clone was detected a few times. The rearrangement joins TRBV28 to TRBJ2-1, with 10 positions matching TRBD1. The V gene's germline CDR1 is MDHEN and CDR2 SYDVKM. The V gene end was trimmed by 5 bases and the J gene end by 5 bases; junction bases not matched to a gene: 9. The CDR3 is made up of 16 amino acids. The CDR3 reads CASSGYPGQGNNEQFF. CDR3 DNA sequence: TGTGCCAGCAGTGGATACCCGGGACAGGGGAACAATGAGCAGTTCTTC.

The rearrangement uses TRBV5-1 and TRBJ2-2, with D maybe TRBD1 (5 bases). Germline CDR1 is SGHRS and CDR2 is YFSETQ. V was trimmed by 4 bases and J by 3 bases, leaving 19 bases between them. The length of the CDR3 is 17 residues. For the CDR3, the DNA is TGCGCCAGCAGCCAAGCAGGGCGTAGTCGGGACACCGGGGAGCTGTTTTTT. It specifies CASSQAGRSRDTGELFF. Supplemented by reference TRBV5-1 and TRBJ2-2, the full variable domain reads KAGVTQTPRYLIKTRGQQVTLSCSPISGHRSVSWYQQTPGQGLQFLFEYFSETQRNKGNFPGRFSGRQFSNSRSEMNVSTLELGDSALYLCASSQAGRSRDTGELFFGEGSRLTVL.

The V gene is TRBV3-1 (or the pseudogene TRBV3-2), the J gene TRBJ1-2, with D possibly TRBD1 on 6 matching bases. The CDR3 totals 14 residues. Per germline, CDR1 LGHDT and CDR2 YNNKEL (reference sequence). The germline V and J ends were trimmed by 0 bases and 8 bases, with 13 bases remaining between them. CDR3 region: CASSQEGTGRGYTF. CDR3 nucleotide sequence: TGTGCCAGCAGCCAAGAAGGAACAGGGCGAGGCTACACCTTC.

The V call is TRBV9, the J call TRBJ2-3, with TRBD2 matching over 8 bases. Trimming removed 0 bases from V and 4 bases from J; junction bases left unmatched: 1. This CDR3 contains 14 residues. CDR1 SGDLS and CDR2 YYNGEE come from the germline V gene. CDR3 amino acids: CASSVGTSPDTQYF. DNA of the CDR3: TGTGCCAGCAGCGTAGGGACTAGCCCAGATACGCAGTATTTT.

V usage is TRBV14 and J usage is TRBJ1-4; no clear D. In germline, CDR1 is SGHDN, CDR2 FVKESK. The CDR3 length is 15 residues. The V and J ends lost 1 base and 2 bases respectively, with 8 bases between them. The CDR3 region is CASSQGVQTNEKLFF. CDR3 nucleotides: TGTGCCAGCAGCCAAGGTGTTCAGACTAATGAAAAACTGTTTTTT. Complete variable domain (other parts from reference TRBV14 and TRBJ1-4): EAGVTQFPSHSVIEKGQTVTLRCDPISGHDNLYWYRRVMGKEIKFLLHFVKESKQDESGMPNNRFLAERTGGTYSTLKVQPAELEDSGVYFCASSQGVQTNEKLFFGSGTQLSVL.

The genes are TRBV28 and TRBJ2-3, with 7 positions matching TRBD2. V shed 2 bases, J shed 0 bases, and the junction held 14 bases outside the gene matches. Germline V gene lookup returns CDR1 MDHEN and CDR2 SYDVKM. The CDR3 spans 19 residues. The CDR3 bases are TGTGCCAGCAGTTTAGGGTTCGGGAGGACTCCGACGAGCACAGATACGCAGTATTTT. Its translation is CASSLGFGRTPTSTDTQYF.

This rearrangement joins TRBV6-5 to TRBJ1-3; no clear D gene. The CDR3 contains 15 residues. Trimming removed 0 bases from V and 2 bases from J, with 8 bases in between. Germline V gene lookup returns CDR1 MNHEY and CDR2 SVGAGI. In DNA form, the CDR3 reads TGTGCCAGCAGTTACTCGAGAGATCCTGGAAACACCATATATTTT. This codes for CASSYSRDPGNTIYF.

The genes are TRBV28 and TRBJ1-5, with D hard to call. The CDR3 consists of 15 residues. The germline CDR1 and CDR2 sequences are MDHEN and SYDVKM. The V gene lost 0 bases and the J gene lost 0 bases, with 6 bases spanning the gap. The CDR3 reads CASSLWTGSNQPQHF. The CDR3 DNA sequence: TGTGCCAGCAGTTTATGGACGGGTAGCAATCAGCCCCAGCATTTT.

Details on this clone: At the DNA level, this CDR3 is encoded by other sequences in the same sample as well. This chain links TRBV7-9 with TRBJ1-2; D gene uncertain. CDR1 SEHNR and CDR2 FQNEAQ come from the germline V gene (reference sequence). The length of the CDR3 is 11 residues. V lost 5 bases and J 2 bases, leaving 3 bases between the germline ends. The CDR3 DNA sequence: TGTGCCAGCAGCGGCAACTATGGCTACACCTTC. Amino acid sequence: CASSGNYGYTF. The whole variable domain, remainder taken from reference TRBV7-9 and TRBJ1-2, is DTGVSQNPRHKITKRGQNVTFRCDPISEHNRLYWYRQTLGQGPEFLTYFQNEAQLEKSRLLSDRFSAERPKGSFSTLEIQRTEQGDSAMYLCASSGNYGYTFGSGTRLTVV.

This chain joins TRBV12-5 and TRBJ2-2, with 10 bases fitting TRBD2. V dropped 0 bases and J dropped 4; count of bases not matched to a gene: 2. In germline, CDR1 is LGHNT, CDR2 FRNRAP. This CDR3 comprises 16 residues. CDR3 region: CASGLVSGGITGELFF. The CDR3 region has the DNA TGTGCTAGTGGTTTGGTTAGCGGGGGGATCACCGGGGAGCTGTTTTTT.

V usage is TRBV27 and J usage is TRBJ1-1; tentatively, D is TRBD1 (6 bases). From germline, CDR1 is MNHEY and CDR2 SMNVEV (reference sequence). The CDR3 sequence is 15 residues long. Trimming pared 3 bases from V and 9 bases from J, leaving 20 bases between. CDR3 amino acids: CASSLWSFRTDQAFF. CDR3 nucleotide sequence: TGTGCCAGCAGTTTGTGGTCCTTTCGGACAGACCAAGCTTTCTTT.